This passage covers 19 T cell receptor beta chains from one sample sequenced in a study. TCRdb ran MiXCR on the 5' RACE reads and lists one entry per CDR3 protein. The table lists around 5,300 distinct CDR3 sequences, around 71% of them singletons, with nearly 3.5% in the top ten. The sample was naive CD4+ T cells sorted from blood. Subset meaning: naive CD4+ T cells, CD4+CD45RA+CD25-. The receptors here all came from a female donor with breast cancer.

This clonotype has just a few counts. Germline and junction disagree at one end, which may indicate a read error. The chain employs TRBV7-7 and TRBJ2-5; D ambiguous. Germline loops: CDR1 SSHAT, CDR2 FNYEAQ (reference sequence). This CDR3 contains 13 residues. The CDR3 is CASSPWLGETQYF. CDR3 sequence (DNA): TGTGCTAGCAGCCCCTGGCTGGGAGAGACCCAGTACTTC.

The V gene is TRBV3-1, the J gene TRBJ1-2; TRBD1 matches 7 bases. CDR1 and CDR2 from the germline V gene are LGHDT and YNNKEL (reference sequence). CDR3 size: 14 residues. The V gene end was trimmed by 4 bases and the J gene end by 1 base; junction bases not matched to a gene: 3. The CDR3 region has the DNA TGTGCCAGCAGCCCGACAGGGCTTAACTATGGCTACACCTTC. This gives the protein CASSPTGLNYGYTF.

The V call is TRBV6-6, the J call TRBJ2-7; 10 nucleotides agree with TRBD1. Germline V lookup: CDR1 MNHNY, CDR2 SVGAGI (reference sequence). The J segment lost 1 base and the V segment lost 2 bases, leaving 5 bases of the junction unmatched. The CDR3 extends over 16 amino acids. CDR3 in amino acids: CASSYGTGVGSYEQYF. CDR3 DNA sequence: TGTGCCAGCAGTTACGGGACAGGGGTGGGATCCTACGAGCAGTACTTC.

This chain uses TRBV5-1 with TRBJ2-3, with TRBD1 as a possible D gene (5 bases). CDR3 length equals 16 residues. V lost 2 bases and J lost 6, with 19 bases in between. Looked up from germline, CDR1 is SGHRS and CDR2 is YFSETQ. CDR3 bases: TGCGCCAGCAGCTTAGACACAGGACAAGGCGTTGATACGCAGTATTTT. Protein product: CASSLDTGQGVDTQYF.

The gene calls are TRBV5-1 and TRBJ2-3; 9 bases align to TRBD2. Per germline, CDR1 SGHRS and CDR2 YFSETQ. The CDR3 is made up of 16 amino acids. With 0 bases clipped from V and 4 bases from J, the junction kept 6 bases outside the gene matches. The DNA for the CDR3 is TGCGCCAGCAGCTTGGATGGCGGGAGGGGTGCAGATACGCAGTATTTT. It is translated as CASSLDGGRGADTQYF.

V is TRBV7-6 and J is TRBJ2-2; TRBD1 might be the D (5 bases). Trimming removed 3 bases from V and 0 bases from J, with 8 bases in between. The CDR3 extends over 15 amino acids. The germline CDR1 and CDR2 sequences are SGHVS and FNYEAQ. Here the CDR3 DNA reads TGTGCCAGCAGCTTCAGGGCGACGAACACCGGGGAGCTGTTTTTT. As protein: CASSFRATNTGELFF.

The chain employs TRBV20-1 and TRBJ2-7; TRBD2 matches at 8 bases. J was trimmed by 5 bases and V by 7 bases; bases with no gene match: 16. The CDR3 extends over 15 amino acids. Germline V gene lookup returns CDR1 DFQATT and CDR2 SNEGSKA (reference sequence). The CDR3 region is CSELPGLSGSHEQYF. For the CDR3, the DNA is TGCAGTGAGCTACCGGGACTAAGCGGGAGCCACGAGCAGTACTTC.

This clonotype has only a few counts. This sequence joins TRBV7-2 and TRBJ1-1; D remains unclear. Trimming removed 1 base from V and 3 bases from J, with 9 bases in between. The CDR3 sequence is 14 residues long. The V gene's germline CDR1 is SGHTA and CDR2 FQGNSA. The CDR3 DNA reads TGTGCCAGCAGCTTAGTGTGGTCGGACACTGAAGCTTTCTTT. It is translated as CASSLVWSDTEAFF.

This clonotype was seen more than once but under ten times. The chain combines TRBV20-1 with TRBJ2-3; weak D call: TRBD2 (6 bases). Trimming pared 6 bases from V and 1 base from J, leaving 17 bases between. Germline values: CDR1 DFQATT, CDR2 SNEGSKA (reference sequence). The CDR3 runs 15 residues. The CDR3 nucleotides are TGCAGTGCCACCGCTAGCGAGACGGGCACAGATACGCAGTATTTT. It yields the protein CSATASETGTDTQYF.

This clonotype was seen a single time. The chain combines TRBV7-8 with TRBJ2-5; TRBD1 agrees at 8 bases. V lost 5 bases and J lost 5; bases outside the gene matches: 13. There are 16 residues in the CDR3. Germline V CDR1 and CDR2: SGHVS, FQNEAQ. CDR3 region: CASSPPGQAHLETQYF. The CDR3, as DNA: TGTGCCAGCAGCCCACCGGGACAGGCACACTTGGAGACCCAGTACTTC.

The DNA for the CDR3 is TGCAGTGCTGGCGGGGGTAGCACAGATACGCAGTATTTT. Its translation: CSAGGGSTDTQYF. The chain employs TRBV20-1 and TRBJ2-3; 7 bases align to TRBD2. The CDR3 covers 13 residues. CDR1 DFQATT and CDR2 SNEGSKA come from the germline V gene (reference sequence). V was pared by 5 bases and J by 0 bases, with 2 bases of the junction left unmatched.

V gene TRBV12-2 combines with J gene TRBJ2-7; the table's D gene call, TRBD1, was not cross checked with the DNA. TRBV12-2 is a documented pseudogene. CDR3 length: 15 residues. The CDR3 DNA is TGTGCAAGTCGCTTAGCGCGGGCGCAACCCTACGAGCAGTACTTC. Translation: CASRLARAQPYEQYF.

The chain carries TRBV5-1 and TRBJ2-1; 7 bases agree with TRBD2. The CDR3 spans 16 residues. Trimming took 0 bases from V and 6 from J; bases not matched to a gene: 9. CDR1 is SGHRS, CDR2 YFSETQ, per germline. CDR3 sequence (DNA): TGCGCCAGCAGCTTGGGTTGGACTAGTATCCTCAATGAGCAGTTCTTC. It yields the protein CASSLGWTSILNEQFF.

The chain links TRBV5-5 to TRBJ1-1; D possibly corresponds to TRBD1 (5 bases). Between the trimmed V and J ends, which lost 1 base and 0 bases, there was a span of 7 bases. This CDR3 region has 14 residues. In germline, CDR1 is SGHKS, CDR2 YYEKEE (reference sequence). CDR3 protein: CASSLTGMNTEAFF. CDR3 in DNA: TGTGCCAGCAGCTTGACAGGTATGAACACTGAAGCTTTCTTT.

V is TRBV29-1 and J is TRBJ2-6, with TRBD1 identical over 8 bases. This CDR3 has 16 residues. The germline CDR1 and CDR2 sequences are SQVTM and ANQGSEA. Trimming cost V 6 bases and J 0 bases; bases outside gene matches: 7. The chain's CDR3 is CSVSGQGHSGANVLTF. In DNA, the CDR3 is TGCAGCGTCTCAGGACAGGGCCACTCTGGGGCCAACGTCCTGACTTTC.

The chain links TRBV28 to TRBJ1-3, with 7 bases that match TRBD1. In germline, CDR1 is MDHEN, CDR2 SYDVKM. The V gene end was trimmed by 5 bases and the J gene end by 6 bases; junction bases not matched to a gene: 13. The CDR3 is made up of 16 amino acids. The CDR3, as DNA: TGTGCCAGCAGTGCAAACCCCGGGACAGACGTAAACACCATATATTTT. This gives the protein CASSANPGTDVNTIYF. The variable domain in full, with the rest retrieved from reference TRBV28 and TRBJ1-3, is DVKVTQSSRYLVKRTGEKVFLECVQDMDHENMFWYRQDPGLGLRLIYFSYDVKMKEKGDIPEGYSVSREKKERFSLILESASTNQTSMYLCASSANPGTDVNTIYFGEGSWLTVV.

This clonotype was found once. The V and J genes are TRBV4-1 and TRBJ2-3, with D tentatively TRBD1 or TRBD2 (6 bases each). CDR3 length: 17 residues. Per the germline V gene, CDR1 is MGHRA and CDR2 is YSYEKL. V was clipped by 0 bases and J by 3 bases, with 16 bases between them. CDR3 in DNA: TGCGCCAGCAGCCAAGACGTTTGGGGGGCGCAAACAGATACGCAGTATTTT. This gives the protein CASSQDVWGAQTDTQYF.

This clonotype was picked up one time. The genes are TRBV12-3 or TRBV12-4 and TRBJ1-6; maybe TRBD1 (5 bases). V lost 5 bases, J lost 0 bases, and 11 bases lay in between. This CDR3 has 16 residues. The DNA of the CDR3 is TGTGCCAGCAGTGGAAACAGGAGCTCCTATAATTCACCCCTCCACTTT. Encoded protein: CASSGNRSSYNSPLHF.

Note on this clonotype: The final CDR3 position lacks the conserved phenylalanine or tryptophan, pointing to a likely read error. The chain links TRBV10-3 to TRBJ1-5, with D hard to call. CDR3 length equals 16 residues. Germline-derived CDR1 and CDR2 are ENHRY and SYGVKD. V lost 3 bases to trimming and J lost 0 bases, with 12 bases between them. CDR3 DNA: TGTGCCATCAGTGATCTCAGCGACGGTAGCAATCAGCCCCAGCATCTT. Amino acids: CAISDLSDGSNQPQHL.